Each of the 31 T cell receptor beta chains below was sequenced from the same sample in a study of blood T cells in healthy people across ages. Primed by a sample-barcoded 5' primer and a J-beta primer mix, a second PCR proceeded for roughly 7 to 12 cycles. MiXCR, run by TCRdb on the 5' RACE reads, gives a single entry per CDR3 protein. The sample lists around 990,000 distinct CDR3 sequences, around two fifths occurring once. The sequenced material came from blood. The receptors stem from a man in his late teens or twenties in good health.

This clonotype has only a few counts. The chain couples TRBV5-1 to TRBJ2-3, with 13 bases aligning to TRBD2. This CDR3 has 18 residues. The V and J ends lost 3 bases and 0 bases, in that order; junction bases with no gene match: 7. Germline CDR1 reads SGHRS; CDR2 reads YFSETQ. The DNA for the CDR3 is TGCGCCAGCAGCTCCTGGACTAGCGGGGGCTCTAGCACAGATACGCAGTATTTT. Translation: CASSSWTSGGSSTDTQYF.

The rearrangement uses TRBV20-1 and TRBJ2-1, with D possibly matching TRBD1 (5 bases). From germline, CDR1 is DFQATT and CDR2 SNEGSKA (reference sequence). The CDR3 is made up of 14 amino acids. With 1 base removed from V and 6 bases from J, the gap between germline ends came to 13 bases. This chain's CDR3 is CSARAPGRANEQFF. In DNA, the CDR3 is TGCAGTGCTAGAGCTCCCGGCAGGGCCAATGAGCAGTTCTTC.

The chain couples TRBV10-3 to TRBJ2-1; D is uncertain. Trimming shortened V by 2 bases and J by 0 bases, and 20 bases separated the two germline ends. The CDR3 is 19 residues long. Looked up from germline, CDR1 is ENHRY and CDR2 is SYGVKD. The chain's CDR3 is CAISEIRYSGRYSYNEQFF. CDR3 coding DNA: TGTGCCATCAGTGAGATTCGCTACTCCGGTCGTTACTCCTACAATGAGCAGTTCTTC.

The rearrangement uses TRBV7-2 and TRBJ1-2, with TRBD1 as a possible D gene (6 bases). The CDR3 is made up of 15 amino acids. V gave up 4 bases and J gave up 1 base, with 13 bases separating them. Germline lookup yields CDR1 SGHTA and CDR2 FQGNSA. The DNA for the CDR3 is TGTGCCAGCAGCTCAGACGGGGGCAATAACTATGGCTACACCTTC. Translated: CASSSDGGNNYGYTF.

This clonotype showed up just a few times. The V gene is TRBV6-6, the J gene TRBJ1-1, with 7 bases identical to TRBD1. The CDR3 has 14 amino acids. Germline CDR1 is MNHNY and CDR2 is SVGAGI (reference sequence). V shed 6 bases and J 1 base; nucleotides not matched to a gene: 5. The DNA for the CDR3 is TGTGCCAGCAGGACAGGGCCCTCGAACACTGAAGCTTTCTTT. It is translated as CASRTGPSNTEAFF.

The chain uses TRBV6-6 and TRBJ2-1; D is uncertain. Germline CDR1 MNHNY, CDR2 SVGAGI (reference sequence). Between the trimmed V and J ends, which lost 8 bases and 6 bases, there was a span of 14 bases. CDR3 length: 13 residues. The CDR3 spells CASYALTGNEQFF. In DNA form, the CDR3 reads TGTGCCAGCTATGCCCTCACGGGCAATGAGCAGTTCTTC.

V is TRBV5-1 and J is TRBJ2-5, with D possibly being TRBD2 (6 bases). Germline V gene data show CDR1 as SGHRS and CDR2 as YFSETQ. The CDR3 length is 15 residues. Trimming removed 0 bases at V and 11 bases at J, with 20 bases between. CDR3 loop: CASSLAWVGTDEQYF. The DNA for the CDR3 is TGCGCCAGCAGCTTGGCCTGGGTAGGGACTGATGAGCAGTACTTC.

Details on this clonotype: This sequence may be a read error, since a much larger clone differs from it by one base. The rearrangement joins TRBV4-2 to TRBJ2-3, with D tentatively TRBD2 (5 bases). The CDR3 covers 14 residues. Germline lookup yields CDR1 LGHNA and CDR2 YNFKEQ. CDR3 DNA: TGTGCCAGCAGCCAAGATGAGGGCACAGATATGCAGTATTTT. Its translation: CASSQDEGTDMQYF.

This clonotype was counted a few times. The V call is TRBV6-5, the J call TRBJ1-1; 7 positions agree with TRBD1. Germline CDR1 MNHEY, CDR2 SVGAGI. With 6 bases clipped from V and 6 bases from J, the junction kept 7 bases outside the gene matches. CDR3 size: 13 residues. The CDR3 spells CASRRQGRAEAFF. The CDR3 DNA follows: TGTGCCAGCAGAAGACAGGGACGGGCTGAAGCTTTCTTT.

The rearrangement uses TRBV13 and TRBJ2-3; maybe TRBD2 (5 bases). Trimming removed 1 base from V and 12 bases from J, with 17 bases in between. The CDR3 is 14 residues long. CDR1 and CDR2 from the germline V gene are PRHDT and FYEKMQ (reference sequence). CDR3 nucleotide sequence: TGTGCCAGCAGCTTAGAAGGTGACAAGCGGACCCAGTATTTT. Its translation is CASSLEGDKRTQYF. Drawing the rest from reference TRBV13 and TRBJ2-3, the complete variable domain is AAGVIQSPRHLIKEKRETATLKCYPIPRHDTVYWYQQGPGQDPQFLISFYEKMQSDKGSIPDRFSAQQFSDYHSELNMSSLELGDSALYFCASSLEGDKRTQYFGPGTRLTVL.

This chain connects TRBV7-3 to TRBJ2-1; 9 bases are shared with TRBD2. V gave up 5 bases and J gave up 3 bases; unmatched junction bases: 5. Germline V gives CDR1 SGHTA, CDR2 FQGTGA. The length of the CDR3 is 15 residues. CDR3 loop: CASSLTSGLYNEQFF. Here the CDR3 DNA reads TGTGCCAGCAGCCTCACTAGCGGGCTCTACAATGAGCAGTTCTTC.

The gene calls are TRBV7-9 and TRBJ1-1; tentatively, D is TRBD1 (5 bases). The CDR3 is 14 residues long. V lost 3 bases to trimming and J lost 2 bases, with 10 bases between them. Germline V gene lookup returns CDR1 SEHNR and CDR2 FQNEAQ (reference sequence). The CDR3 coding sequence is TGTGCCAGCAGCTTCTCCGGGGACAACACTGAAGCTTTCTTT. Translation gives CASSFSGDNTEAFF.

This clonotype was detected a few times. J is TRBJ2-1 and V is TRBV25-1; D is unresolved. V lost 3 bases to trimming and J lost 3 bases, with 9 bases between them. The CDR3 contains 14 residues. CDR1 is MGHDK and CDR2 is SYGVNS in the germline V gene. In DNA, the CDR3 is TGTGCCAGCAGTGAGGCCAAAATCTACAATGAGCAGTTCTTC. This encodes CASSEAKIYNEQFF.

This clonotype was seen only a few times. At one end the junction does not follow the germline gene, possibly because of a read error. The V call is TRBV5-1, the J call TRBJ2-1; TRBD2 might be the D (7 bases). The length of the CDR3 is 15 residues. Germline lookup yields CDR1 SGHRS and CDR2 YFSETQ. The DNA of the CDR3 is TGTGCCTGCAGCTTGGTTGGGGGGGGCTCTAATGAGCAGTTCTTC. This translates into CACSLVGGGSNEQFF.

V is TRBV20-1 and J is TRBJ1-1; D not certain. Germline V gene data show CDR1 as DFQATT and CDR2 as SNEGSKA (reference sequence). The CDR3 runs to 13 residues. V was trimmed by 3 bases and J by 1 base, leaving 9 bases between them. The CDR3 DNA reads as TGCAGTGCTAGTCCGGCCCCGAACACTGAAGCTTTCTTT. This sequence encodes CSASPAPNTEAFF.

This clonotype has a handful of counts. This chain joins TRBV6-2 or TRBV6-3 and TRBJ1-2, with D perhaps matching TRBD1 (5 bases). This CDR3 is built from 16 residues. Germline lookup yields CDR1 MNHEY and CDR2 SVGEGT. Deletions cut 6 bases from V and 0 bases from J, with 17 bases between. The CDR3 nucleotides are TGTGCCAGCAGAGATAGGACGGGACGTCCTAACTATGGCTACACCTTC. Translation: CASRDRTGRPNYGYTF.

V is TRBV10-3 and J is TRBJ2-2; TRBD1 matches 9 bases. This CDR3 comprises 16 residues. Germline V gene sequence: CDR1 ENHRY, CDR2 SYGVKD. The junction had 7 bases not matched to a gene; V was cut back by 4 bases and J by 4 bases. The CDR3 coding sequence is TGTGCCATCAGTGCTTCCGGGACAGGGACCACCGGGGAGCTGTTTTTT. Translating it yields CAISASGTGTTGELFF.

The rearrangement joins TRBV6-1 to TRBJ2-7; D is ambiguous. Germline CDR1 and CDR2: MNHNS and SASEGT. V shed 7 bases and J shed 7 bases, with 17 bases lying between them. This CDR3 is 13 amino acids long. Here the CDR3 reads CASKRASDNEQYF. The CDR3 DNA reads TGTGCCAGCAAAAGGGCCAGCGACAATGAGCAGTACTTC.

This clonotype has more than one count but fewer than ten. This sequence joins TRBV18 and TRBJ1-2, with D unclear. This CDR3 has 13 amino acids. V was cut by 3 bases and J by 8 bases, with 13 bases left in between. CDR1 is KGHSH, CDR2 LQKENI, per germline. The CDR3 protein is CASSPWGSEGYTF. CDR3 coding DNA: TGTGCCAGCTCACCCTGGGGATCGGAAGGCTACACCTTC.

CDR3 in DNA: TGTGCCAGCAATAACCGGGACCCCGGGGGCAATCAGCCCCAGCATTTT. It is translated as CASNNRDPGGNQPQHF. The V and J genes are TRBV6-5 and TRBJ1-5; perhaps TRBD1 as D (5 bases). This CDR3 has 16 amino acids. V was trimmed by 7 bases and J by 2 bases, leaving 18 bases between them. The germline V gene encodes CDR1 MNHEY and CDR2 SVGAGI.

This clonotype occurred a few times. The chain recombines TRBV2 with TRBJ1-2, with TRBD1 identical over 7 bases. V lost 5 bases to trimming and J lost 4 bases; unmatched junction nucleotides: 7. CDR1 is SNHLY, CDR2 FYNNEI, per germline. This CDR3 contains 14 residues. In DNA, the CDR3 is TGTGCCAGCAGTTCACAGGGGTCGATCTATGGCTACACCTTC. The encoded protein is CASSSQGSIYGYTF.

The chain is built from TRBV4-3 and TRBJ1-4; D is perhaps TRBD1 (5 bases). Trimming shortened V by 1 base and J by 8 bases, and 17 bases separated the two germline ends. The CDR3 extends over 16 amino acids. Germline lookup yields CDR1 LGHNA and CDR2 YSLEER. This chain's CDR3 is CASSQGPGGEREKLFF. The CDR3 nucleotides are TGCGCCAGCAGCCAAGGACCCGGGGGAGAAAGGGAAAAACTGTTTTTT.

The rearrangement uses TRBV10-3 and TRBJ2-2; tentative D call: TRBD1 (5 bases). Germline CDR1 ENHRY, CDR2 SYGVKD. Trimming cost V 0 bases and J 0 bases, with 14 bases left between them. The CDR3 runs 18 residues. CDR3 sequence (DNA): TGTGCCATCAGTGAGTCGGGGCGTGGGCCCCCGAACACCGGGGAGCTGTTTTTT. It yields the protein CAISESGRGPPNTGELFF.

This clonotype was seen more than once but under ten times. The chain recombines TRBV5-5 with TRBJ2-3; TRBD1 is a possible D gene (6 bases). CDR3 size: 15 residues. V dropped 2 bases and J dropped 4 bases, with 14 bases sitting between them. Germline loops: CDR1 SGHKS, CDR2 YYEKEE (reference sequence). CDR3 loop: CASSFNGGRSDTQYF. The CDR3 DNA reads TGTGCCAGCAGCTTTAATGGGGGCAGGTCAGATACGCAGTATTTT.

This clonotype has just a few counts. For the CDR3, the DNA is TGCAGTGCTAGACGTCAGGGGGCGACAGATACGCAGTATTTT. Protein: CSARRQGATDTQYF. This chain connects TRBV20-1 to TRBJ2-3; the match to TRBD1 covers 8 bases. Trimming removed 2 bases from V and 3 bases from J; junction bases left unmatched: 4. Germline V gene lookup returns CDR1 DFQATT and CDR2 SNEGSKA (reference sequence). The CDR3 consists of 14 residues.

The rearrangement uses TRBV5-6 and TRBJ1-1; TRBD1 matches 9 bases. Germline loops: CDR1 SGHDT, CDR2 YYEEEE. V lost 6 bases to trimming and J lost 5 bases; unmatched junction nucleotides: 14. This CDR3 contains 16 residues. For the CDR3, the DNA is TGTGCCAGCATATACATTACAGGGGGCCGGGAGACTGAAGCTTTCTTT. Translation: CASIYITGGRETEAFF.

The chain is built from TRBV7-2 and TRBJ1-1; D unresolved. Germline CDR1 and CDR2: SGHTA and FQGNSA. The germline V and J ends were trimmed by 2 bases and 0 bases, with 13 bases remaining between them. The CDR3 covers 16 residues. The chain's CDR3 is CASSLTPGVLNTEAFF. For the CDR3, the DNA is TGTGCCAGCAGCTTAACACCCGGGGTTTTGAACACTGAAGCTTTCTTT.

About this clonotype itself: One junction end disagrees with the germline gene, perhaps due to a read error. The J gene is TRBJ2-6, the V gene TRBV5-4; possibly TRBD1 for D (5 bases). Looked up from germline, CDR1 is SGHNT and CDR2 is YYREEE (reference sequence). The CDR3 sequence is 15 residues long. Here the CDR3 reads CVSSSTSSGANVPTF. CDR3 bases: TGTGTCAGCAGCTCCACATCTTCTGGGGCCAACGTCCCGACTTTC.

This clonotype was picked up a small number of times. The chain's CDR3 is CSARDPLIGYTF. As DNA, the CDR3 is TGCAGTGCTAGAGATCCTTTAATAGGCTACACCTTC. The chain recombines TRBV20-1 with TRBJ1-2, with unresolved D. The CDR3 has 12 residues. Looked up from germline, CDR1 is DFQATT and CDR2 is SNEGSKA (reference sequence). V lost 0 bases and J lost 8, with 10 bases in between.

This chain links TRBV12-3 or TRBV12-4 with TRBJ2-5; no clear D. The V end was cut by 2 bases, the J end by 11 bases, with 21 bases between. CDR3 length: 15 residues. Here the CDR3 reads CASSLYADGYNEQYF. CDR3 DNA: TGTGCCAGCAGTTTATACGCGGACGGGTACAATGAGCAGTACTTC.

This clonotype was found once. This rearrangement joins TRBV20-1 to TRBJ2-5; 12 bases are shared with TRBD2. This CDR3 has 17 amino acids. V shed 2 bases and J 2 bases; nucleotides not matched to a gene: 9. Germline CDR1 DFQATT, CDR2 SNEGSKA (reference sequence). The chain's CDR3 is CSARSPGLAGPQETQYF. CDR3 coding DNA: TGCAGTGCTAGATCTCCGGGACTAGCGGGTCCTCAAGAGACCCAGTACTTC.